This T cell receptor (beta chain) originates from a study of shared clonotypes between healthy human individuals. V was clipped by 2 bases and J by 5 bases, with 12 bases between them. CDR1 MNHEY and CDR2 SVGAGI come from the germline V gene. This CDR3 comprises 14 residues. Here immunoSEQ multiplex PCR was the method, and the copy in TCRdb shows in-frame clones only, minus some. The sample contains approximately 2,000,000 clones, just under 95% of which appear only once. Naive CD8 populations comprised CD45RO-negative cells positively selected for CCR7, excluding terminally differentiated effector memory CD45RA+ cells. A remark on this clone: Other DNA sequences in this sample translate to the same CDR3.

The TCR was taken from a man aged 18-30 years in good health. Some clones in this sample may be carry-over from other donors' samples. V usage is TRBV6-5 and J usage is TRBJ1-2, with D tentatively TRBD1 (5 bases). Sequences were obtained from naive CD8+ T cells from PBMCs. The CDR3 DNA reads TGTGCCAGCAGTTACGGTGAGGGGCCTTATGGCTACACCTTC. It translates to CASSYGEGPYGYTF.